This is a list of T cell receptor beta chains from one sample in a study of CD8+CD57+ T cells in acquired aplastic anemia. MiXCR was run by TCRdb on the reads, yielding one entry per CDR3 protein. The data contain about 240,000 distinct CDR3 sequences, approximately 45% of them singletons. Input material: sorted CD4+, CD8+, or CD8+CD57+ T cells (not recorded which) from PBMCs. All receptors derive from a human donor with aplastic anemia. CDR3s include the opening cysteine and the closing phenylalanine or tryptophan. D genes are given only for firm matches. Only part of the rows carry a size: once, few, many, or a class if the clone is expanded.

j_call: TRBJ2-6
v_call: TRBV7-8
clone_size: NA
d_call: NA
cdr3_aa: CASREVLGANVLTF
cdr3_nt: TGTGCCAGCAGGGAGGTTCTTGGGGCCAACGTCCTGACTTTC

j_call: TRBJ2-3
v_call: TRBV9
clone_size: NA
d_call: NA
cdr3_aa: CASSFYQQDTQYF
cdr3_nt: TGTGCCAGCAGCTTCTACCAGCAAGATACGCAGTATTTT

j_call: TRBJ1-1
v_call: TRBV7-6
clone_size: NA
d_call: NA
cdr3_aa: CASSPVPGLAGAFF
cdr3_nt: TGTGCCAGCAGCCCCGTACCGGGACTAGCGGGAGCTTTCTTT

j_call: TRBJ1-1
v_call: TRBV12-3/TRBV12-4
clone_size: many
d_call: NA
cdr3_aa: CASGWRGHTEAFF
cdr3_nt: TGTGCCAGCGGGTGGAGAGGCCACACTGAAGCTTTCTTT

j_call: TRBJ2-1
v_call: TRBV20-1
clone_size: many
d_call: TRBD2
cdr3_aa: CSARDLLAGDVSEQFF
cdr3_nt: TGCAGTGCTAGAGATCTACTAGCGGGAGATGTCAGTGAGCAGTTCTTC

j_call: TRBJ2-7
v_call: TRBV7-9
clone_size: NA
d_call: TRBD1
cdr3_aa: CASRDSRQGHYEQYF
cdr3_nt: TGTGCCAGCAGGGATTCCCGACAGGGACATTACGAGCAGTACTTC

j_call: TRBJ2-5
v_call: TRBV5-1
clone_size: NA
d_call: TRBD1
cdr3_aa: CASSVGARGLGETQYF
cdr3_nt: TGTGCCAGCAGCGTAGGGGCCAGGGGGCTAGGGGAGACCCAGTACTTC

j_call: TRBJ2-3
v_call: TRBV30
clone_size: NA
d_call: NA
cdr3_aa: CAWSVVRAPDTQYF
cdr3_nt: TGTGCCTGGAGTGTAGTGAGGGCCCCAGATACGCAGTATTTT

j_call: TRBJ2-3
v_call: TRBV5-6
clone_size: many
d_call: TRBD1
cdr3_aa: CASSLAGTGPDTQYF
cdr3_nt: TGTGCCAGCAGCTTGGCAGGGACAGGGCCAGATACGCAGTATTTT

j_call: TRBJ1-6
v_call: TRBV7-2
clone_size: NA
d_call: NA
cdr3_aa: CASSPTGTSPSPLHF
cdr3_nt: TGTGCCAGCAGCCCTACAGGGACTTCCCCTTCACCCCTCCACTTT

j_call: TRBJ2-3
v_call: TRBV28
clone_size: many
d_call: NA
cdr3_aa: CASTREGTDTQYF
cdr3_nt: TGTGCCAGCACCAGAGAGGGCACAGATACGCAGTATTTT

j_call: TRBJ2-5
v_call: TRBV20-1
clone_size: NA
d_call: TRBD1
cdr3_aa: CSASRTGETQYF
cdr3_nt: TGCAGTGCTAGTCGGACAGGGGAGACCCAGTACTTC

j_call: TRBJ2-7
v_call: TRBV7-8
clone_size: many
d_call: TRBD2
cdr3_aa: CASSSTSGITYEQYF
cdr3_nt: TGTGCCAGCAGCTCCACTAGCGGAATAACCTACGAGCAGTACTTC

j_call: TRBJ1-1
v_call: TRBV6-5
clone_size: many
d_call: NA
cdr3_aa: CASSLGGRDTEAFF
cdr3_nt: TGTGCCAGCAGTTTGGGGGGGCGGGACACTGAAGCTTTCTTT

j_call: TRBJ1-2
v_call: TRBV7-9
clone_size: once
d_call: NA
cdr3_aa: CATEPWTNYGYTF
cdr3_nt: TGTGCCACTGAACCCTGGACTAACTATGGCTACACCTTC

j_call: TRBJ2-7
v_call: TRBV12-3/TRBV12-4
clone_size: many
d_call: NA
cdr3_aa: CASSLASSYEQYF
cdr3_nt: TGTGCCAGCAGTTTAGCGTCCTCCTACGAGCAGTACTTC

j_call: TRBJ2-7
v_call: TRBV12-3/TRBV12-4
clone_size: NA
d_call: TRBD1
cdr3_aa: CASSLRDRGCYGQYF
cdr3_nt: TGTGCCAGCAGCCTCCGGGACAGGGGCTGTTACGGGCAGTACTTC

j_call: TRBJ2-7
v_call: TRBV7-3
clone_size: many
d_call: TRBD2
cdr3_aa: CASSPGLVPYEQYF
cdr3_nt: TGTGCCAGCAGCCCAGGACTAGTACCCTACGAGCAGTACTTC

j_call: TRBJ2-3
v_call: TRBV29-1
clone_size: NA
d_call: NA
cdr3_aa: CSVTWAGDHNEQYF
cdr3_nt: TGCAGCGTGACTTGGGCGGGCGATCACAATGAGCAGTATTTT

j_call: TRBJ1-5
v_call: TRBV6-4
clone_size: once
d_call: NA
cdr3_aa: CASSLDPGSNQPQHF
cdr3_nt: TGTGCCAGCAGCTTGGACCCCGGGAGCAATCAGCCCCAGCATTTT

j_call: TRBJ1-1
v_call: TRBV19
clone_size: NA
d_call: NA
cdr3_aa: CASSTETGNTEAFF
cdr3_nt: TGTGCCAGTAGTACTGAGACAGGGAACACTGAAGCTTTCTTT

j_call: TRBJ1-2
v_call: TRBV10-3
clone_size: many
d_call: NA
cdr3_aa: CAISGGQNFEANYGYTF
cdr3_nt: TGTGCCATCAGTGGGGGCCAGAACTTTGAAGCTAACTATGGCTACACCTTC

j_call: TRBJ1-2
v_call: TRBV7-9
clone_size: many
d_call: TRBD1
cdr3_aa: CASSPSPPDRVNYGYTF
cdr3_nt: TGTGCCAGCAGCCCTTCTCCCCCCGACAGGGTCAACTATGGCTACACCTTC

j_call: TRBJ2-2
v_call: TRBV7-9
clone_size: many
d_call: TRBD2
cdr3_aa: CASLGVTSGGTGELFF
cdr3_nt: TGTGCCAGCTTGGGTGTTACTAGCGGGGGCACCGGGGAGCTGTTTTTT

j_call: TRBJ2-7
v_call: TRBV6-6
clone_size: NA
d_call: TRBD2
cdr3_aa: CASSYQGLAGGEQYF
cdr3_nt: TGTGCCAGCAGTTACCAAGGACTAGCGGGCGGTGAGCAGTACTTC

j_call: TRBJ2-2
v_call: TRBV7-7
clone_size: many
d_call: NA
cdr3_aa: CASAAGTGELFF
cdr3_nt: TGTGCTAGCGCAGCGGGCACCGGGGAGCTGTTTTTT

j_call: TRBJ1-1
v_call: TRBV10-3
clone_size: many
d_call: NA
cdr3_aa: CAISDGPSTEAFF
cdr3_nt: TGTGCCATCAGTGATGGACCCAGCACTGAAGCTTTCTTT

j_call: TRBJ2-7
v_call: TRBV9
clone_size: few
d_call: TRBD2
cdr3_aa: CASSVDGGGGRFEQYF
cdr3_nt: TGTGCCAGCAGCGTAGATGGGGGGGGGGGTAGGTTCGAGCAGTACTTC

j_call: TRBJ2-1
v_call: TRBV5-1
clone_size: few
d_call: NA
cdr3_aa: CASSLGGFRDNEQFF
cdr3_nt: TGCGCCAGCAGCTTGGGGGGGTTCAGGGACAATGAGCAGTTCTTC

j_call: TRBJ1-2
v_call: TRBV7-6
clone_size: many
d_call: NA
cdr3_aa: CASSPTDGDYGYTF
cdr3_nt: TGTGCCAGCAGCCCAACGGACGGAGACTATGGCTACACCTTC

j_call: TRBJ1-4
v_call: TRBV4-1
clone_size: many
d_call: NA
cdr3_aa: CASSRTREKLFF
cdr3_nt: TGCGCCAGCAGCCGGACCAGGGAAAAACTGTTTTTT

j_call: TRBJ1-3
v_call: TRBV9
clone_size: NA
d_call: TRBD1
cdr3_aa: CASSLRQGGGNTIYF
cdr3_nt: TGTGCCAGCAGCCTACGACAGGGAGGTGGAAACACCATATATTTT

j_call: TRBJ2-7
v_call: TRBV7-9
clone_size: NA
d_call: TRBD2
cdr3_aa: CASSLTSGDLEQYF
cdr3_nt: TGTGCCAGCAGCCTCACTAGCGGGGACCTCGAGCAGTACTTC

j_call: TRBJ1-2
v_call: TRBV7-3
clone_size: NA
d_call: NA
cdr3_aa: CALQAEQGSGYGYTF
cdr3_nt: TGTGCCCTCCAGGCCGAACAGGGTTCGGGCTATGGCTACACCTTC

j_call: TRBJ1-1
v_call: TRBV20-1
clone_size: NA
d_call: NA
cdr3_aa: CSAREYGRANTEAFF
cdr3_nt: TGCAGTGCTAGAGAGTATGGACGGGCGAACACTGAAGCTTTCTTT

j_call: TRBJ2-7
v_call: TRBV7-9
clone_size: NA
d_call: NA
cdr3_aa: CASRPGGEQYF
cdr3_nt: TGTGCCAGCAGGCCTGGGGGCGAGCAGTACTTC

j_call: TRBJ1-2
v_call: TRBV5-5
clone_size: many
d_call: NA
cdr3_aa: CASSLVERDGYTF
cdr3_nt: TGTGCCAGCAGCTTGGTGGAGAGGGATGGCTACACCTTC

j_call: TRBJ2-7
v_call: TRBV12-3/TRBV12-4
clone_size: many
d_call: NA
cdr3_aa: CASSSKGDPEYF
cdr3_nt: TGTGCCAGCAGTTCTAAGGGGGACCCTGAGTACTTC

j_call: TRBJ1-2
v_call: TRBV30
clone_size: NA
d_call: TRBD1
cdr3_aa: CAHGQEKNGCTF
cdr3_nt: TGTGCCCATGGACAGGAGAAGAATGGCTGCACCTTC

j_call: TRBJ2-1
v_call: TRBV10-2
clone_size: once
d_call: NA
cdr3_aa: CASSAFGLDYNEQFF
cdr3_nt: TGCGCCAGCAGTGCTTTCGGACTGGACTACAATGAGCAGTTCTTC

j_call: TRBJ2-3
v_call: TRBV7-4
clone_size: NA
d_call: TRBD1
cdr3_aa: CASSKNTKGQGVSNTQYF
cdr3_nt: TGTGCCAGCAGCAAAAACACCAAGGGACAGGGAGTATCGAATACGCAGTATTTT